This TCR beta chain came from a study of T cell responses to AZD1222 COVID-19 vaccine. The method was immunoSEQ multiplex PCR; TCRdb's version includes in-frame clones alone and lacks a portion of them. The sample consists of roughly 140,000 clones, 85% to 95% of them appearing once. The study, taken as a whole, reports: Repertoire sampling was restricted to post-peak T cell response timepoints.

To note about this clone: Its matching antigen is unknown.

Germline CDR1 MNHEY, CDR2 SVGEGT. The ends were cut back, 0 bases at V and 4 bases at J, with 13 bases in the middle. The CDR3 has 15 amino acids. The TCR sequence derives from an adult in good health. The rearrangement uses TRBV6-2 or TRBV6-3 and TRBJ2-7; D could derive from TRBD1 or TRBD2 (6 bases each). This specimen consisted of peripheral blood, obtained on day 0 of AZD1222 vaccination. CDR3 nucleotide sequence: TGTGCCAGCAGTTACTCGACTGAGGGGGGTTACGAGCAGTACTTC. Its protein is CASSYSTEGGYEQYF.